The clone carrying this T cell receptor (beta chain) appeared many times. Its antigen is not identified. TCRdb reanalysed the 5' RACE reads using MiXCR and keeps one entry per CDR3 protein. This table holds roughly 130,000 distinct CDR3 sequences, approximately 13% found once. This entry comes from a study of CD8 T cells in ankylosing spondylitis. Study-wide points: According to the report, clones linked to the disease were significantly enriched in matched synovial fluid samples taken from ankylosing spondylitis patients.

Sequencing was performed on blood, either unsorted or a sorted T cell fraction (not recorded which). The sequence derives from a female donor with ankylosing spondylitis or in good health (not recorded which).

The CDR3 protein is CSARGGQETQYF. The CDR3, as DNA: TGCAGTGCAAGGGGTGGTCAAGAGACCCAGTACTTC. V is TRBV20-1 and J is TRBJ2-5; D possibly corresponds to TRBD1 (5 bases). CDR1 and CDR2 from the germline V gene are DFQATT and SNEGSKA (reference sequence). The CDR3 spans 12 residues. V was shortened by 6 bases and J by 2 bases, with 10 bases between the two germline ends.